This is a list of T cell receptor beta chains from one sample in a study of identical twins. TCRdb re-called the 5' RACE reads through MiXCR, storing one row per CDR3 protein. There are 550,000 to 700,000 distinct CDR3 sequences in the sample; approximately 10% occur only once, and around 3% lies in the top ten. These same data were also listed under a study on yellow fever vaccine responses in identical twins.

The specimen sequenced was PBMCs. The receptors derive from a woman between 18 and 30 years old in good health. The CDR3 runs from the conserved cysteine through the conserved F or W. Each record gives: J gene, clone size, D gene, V gene, CDR3 protein, CDR3 DNA. A D gene is named only where the DNA matches it firmly. Clone size is not always given. Where it is, it says once, few, many or a class for expanded clones.

J: TRBJ1-1; size: few; D: TRBD1; V: TRBV19; CDR3: CASSMLRRQGTEAFF; DNA: TGTGCCAGTAGTATGCTCCGTCGACAGGGAACTGAAGCTTTCTTT
J: TRBJ2-1; size: .; D: TRBD2; V: TRBV4-3; CDR3: CASSPLTSGADNEQFF; DNA: TGCGCCAGCAGCCCCTTGACTAGCGGAGCTGACAATGAGCAGTTCTTC
J: TRBJ1-1; size: .; D: .; V: TRBV11-1; CDR3: CALSGGVAQGENTEAFF; DNA: TGTGCCCTTTCTGGGGGTGTTGCGCAGGGAGAGAACACTGAAGCTTTCTTT
J: TRBJ2-5; size: .; D: TRBD2; V: TRBV20-1; CDR3: CSARSGGAAGETQYF; DNA: TGCAGTGCTAGAAGCGGGGGCGCCGCGGGAGAGACCCAGTACTTC
J: TRBJ2-5; size: .; D: .; V: TRBV7-2; CDR3: CASSPPSRGGETQYF; DNA: TGTGCCAGCAGCCCGCCGTCAAGGGGAGGAGAGACCCAGTACTTC
J: TRBJ2-3; size: few; D: .; V: TRBV9; CDR3: CASSVVGGLTTDTQYF; DNA: TGTGCCAGCAGCGTAGTTGGGGGGCTAACCACAGATACGCAGTATTTT
J: TRBJ2-1; size: .; D: .; V: TRBV5-1; CDR3: CASSSSGTIYNEQFF; DNA: TGCGCCAGCAGCTCGTCCGGGACAATATACAATGAGCAGTTCTTC
J: TRBJ2-7; size: .; D: TRBD1; V: TRBV28; CDR3: CASRDRVIQGDEQYF; DNA: TGTGCCAGCCGGGACAGAGTTATCCAAGGGGACGAGCAGTACTTC
J: TRBJ2-1; size: .; D: TRBD2; V: TRBV11-2; CDR3: CASSLDRVGREGKDNEQFF; DNA: TGTGCCAGCAGCTTAGACCGCGTCGGGCGGGAGGGAAAGGACAATGAGCAGTTCTTC
J: TRBJ2-3; size: many; D: .; V: TRBV4-3; CDR3: CASSQGYSSTDTQYF; DNA: TGCGCCAGCAGCCAGGGGTACTCTAGCACAGATACGCAGTATTTT
J: TRBJ2-4; size: .; D: .; V: TRBV11-2; CDR3: CASSLDLGYAKNIQYF; DNA: TGTGCCAGCAGCTTAGATCTGGGGTACGCCAAAAACATTCAGTACTTC
J: TRBJ2-1; size: few; D: .; V: TRBV20-1; CDR3: CSASKGPYNEQFF; DNA: TGCAGTGCTAGTAAGGGACCCTACAATGAGCAGTTCTTC
J: TRBJ2-7; size: many; D: .; V: TRBV7-9; CDR3: CASSLESGLTYEQYF; DNA: TGTGCCAGCAGCTTAGAGTCGGGACTCACCTACGAGCAGTACTTC
J: TRBJ1-1; size: .; D: .; V: TRBV6-1; CDR3: CASSEVVGAATEAFF; DNA: TGTGCCAGCAGTGAAGTCGTGGGGGCGGCCACTGAAGCTTTCTTT
J: TRBJ2-7; size: few; D: TRBD1; V: TRBV5-6; CDR3: CASRMNGQGGIHEQYF; DNA: TGTGCCAGCAGGATGAATGGACAGGGTGGAATACACGAGCAGTACTTC
J: TRBJ2-1; size: few; D: TRBD1; V: TRBV6-1; CDR3: CASSPGTGTLGQFF; DNA: TGTGCCAGCAGTCCCGGGACAGGGACCCTAGGGCAGTTCTTC
J: TRBJ2-1; size: .; D: TRBD2; V: TRBV6-4; CDR3: CASSRSGSDYEQFF; DNA: TGTGCCAGCAGTCGCAGCGGGAGTGACTATGAGCAGTTCTTC
J: TRBJ2-2; size: few; D: .; V: TRBV18; CDR3: CASSPGQKATGELFF; DNA: TGTGCCAGCTCACCGGGCCAGAAGGCCACCGGGGAGCTGTTTTTT
J: TRBJ2-5; size: .; D: .; V: TRBV20-1; CDR3: CSARDGWETQYF; DNA: TGCAGTGCTAGAGATGGGTGGGAGACCCAGTACTTC
J: TRBJ2-7; size: few; D: .; V: TRBV12-3/TRBV12-4; CDR3: CASSGEFGGRPYEQYF; DNA: TGTGCCAGCAGTGGGGAATTTGGGGGACGGCCCTACGAGCAGTACTTC
J: TRBJ2-1; size: many; D: .; V: TRBV4-1; CDR3: CASSQEDEQFF; DNA: TGCGCCAGCAGCCAAGAGGACGAGCAGTTCTTC
J: TRBJ2-4; size: many; D: TRBD1; V: TRBV2; CDR3: CASRVGTGTKNIQYF; DNA: TGTGCCAGCAGAGTGGGGACAGGGACCAAAAACATTCAGTACTTC
J: TRBJ1-2; size: many; D: .; V: TRBV20-1; CDR3: CSARSTAAKYGYTF; DNA: TGCAGTGCTAGATCGACAGCCGCTAAGTATGGCTACACCTTC
J: TRBJ2-1; size: many; D: .; V: TRBV18; CDR3: CASSPSSYNEQFF; DNA: TGTGCCAGCAGCCCCAGCTCCTACAATGAGCAGTTCTTC
J: TRBJ2-1; size: many; D: .; V: TRBV28; CDR3: CASMLGPLINEQFF; DNA: TGTGCCAGCATGCTAGGACCGCTTATCAATGAGCAGTTCTTC
J: TRBJ2-7; size: .; D: TRBD1; V: TRBV12-3/TRBV12-4; CDR3: CASSPTGEEEYEQYF; DNA: TGTGCCAGCAGTCCGACAGGGGAGGAAGAATACGAGCAGTACTTC
J: TRBJ1-5; size: once; D: .; V: TRBV5-6; CDR3: CASSLFGGGPQHF; DNA: TGTGCCAGCAGCTTGTTCGGGGGAGGACCTCAGCATTTT
J: TRBJ1-1; size: many; D: TRBD1; V: TRBV27; CDR3: CASSLAGGEVEAFF; DNA: TGTGCCAGCAGTTTAGCAGGGGGCGAGGTTGAAGCTTTCTTT
J: TRBJ2-1; size: few; D: .; V: TRBV24-1; CDR3: CATSDLVARSYNEQFF; DNA: TGTGCCACCAGTGATCTCGTAGCGCGGTCCTACAATGAGCAGTTCTTC
J: TRBJ2-5; size: .; D: TRBD1; V: TRBV4-1; CDR3: CASSPGQGAWETQYF; DNA: TGCGCCAGCAGCCCAGGACAGGGGGCGTGGGAGACCCAGTACTTC
J: TRBJ2-3; size: .; D: .; V: TRBV29-1; CDR3: CSVEDPHRTDTQYF; DNA: TGCAGCGTTGAGGACCCACACAGGACAGATACGCAGTATTTT
J: TRBJ1-5; size: .; D: TRBD1; V: TRBV27; CDR3: CASRPTGDQPQHF; DNA: TGTGCCAGCAGGCCTACAGGGGACCAGCCCCAGCATTTT
J: TRBJ2-5; size: many; D: .; V: TRBV10-3; CDR3: CAISDGSILSQETQYF; DNA: TGTGCCATCAGTGATGGTAGCATCCTTTCCCAAGAGACCCAGTACTTC
J: TRBJ2-7; size: many; D: TRBD2; V: TRBV7-9; CDR3: CASSPQAGGLYEQYF; DNA: TGTGCCAGCAGCCCCCAAGCGGGGGGCTTGTACGAGCAGTACTTC
J: TRBJ2-1; size: .; D: .; V: TRBV5-5; CDR3: CASSFEQSRSYNEQFF; DNA: TGTGCCAGCAGCTTTGAACAGTCACGCTCCTACAATGAGCAGTTCTTC
J: TRBJ2-7; size: .; D: .; V: TRBV15; CDR3: CATSRDRDEQYF; DNA: TGTGCCACCAGCAGAGATCGGGACGAGCAGTACTTC
J: TRBJ1-2; size: few; D: .; V: TRBV20-1; CDR3: CSAPHDRTGGYTF; DNA: TGCAGTGCTCCCCACGACAGGACCGGTGGCTACACCTTC
J: TRBJ2-1; size: many; D: TRBD1; V: TRBV12-5; CDR3: CASGLGDRGNEQFF; DNA: TGTGCTAGTGGTTTGGGGGACAGGGGCAATGAGCAGTTCTTC
J: TRBJ2-1; size: .; D: .; V: TRBV5-1; CDR3: CASSTPGRAPPNEQFF; DNA: TGCGCCAGCAGCACCCCCGGGCGGGCTCCCCCCAATGAGCAGTTCTTC
J: TRBJ2-7; size: few; D: .; V: TRBV20-1; CDR3: CSAKPHTSAVAEQYF; DNA: TGCAGTGCAAAACCTCACACCTCTGCAGTGGCCGAGCAGTACTTC
J: TRBJ1-5; size: many; D: .; V: TRBV10-3; CDR3: CAISESLSNTQPQHF; DNA: TGTGCCATCAGTGAGTCTTTGTCTAACACCCAGCCCCAGCATTTT
J: TRBJ2-2; size: few; D: .; V: TRBV3-1; CDR3: CASSQVYWATGELFF; DNA: TGTGCCAGCAGCCAAGTTTACTGGGCGACCGGGGAGCTGTTTTTT
J: TRBJ2-1; size: many; D: .; V: TRBV27; CDR3: CASSQLETYNEQFF; DNA: TGTGCCAGCAGTCAACTAGAGACCTACAATGAGCAGTTCTTC
J: TRBJ2-3; size: .; D: TRBD2; V: TRBV6-2/TRBV6-3; CDR3: CASSRLAADTQYF; DNA: TGTGCCAGCAGTCGACTAGCGGCAGATACGCAGTATTTT
J: TRBJ1-1; size: few; D: .; V: TRBV20-1; CDR3: CSAQPENTEAFF; DNA: TGCAGTGCTCAACCAGAGAACACTGAAGCTTTCTTT
J: TRBJ2-7; size: .; D: .; V: TRBV3-1; CDR3: CASSQAAGRRSYEQYF; DNA: TGTGCCAGCAGCCAAGCGGCGGGAAGACGCTCCTACGAGCAGTACTTC
J: TRBJ2-7; size: .; D: TRBD2; V: TRBV2; CDR3: CASRGLAGATGEQYF; DNA: TGTGCCAGCAGAGGACTAGCGGGGGCGACTGGCGAGCAGTACTTC
J: TRBJ2-2; size: .; D: .; V: TRBV14; CDR3: CASSQDFGEVAGELFF; DNA: TGTGCCAGCAGCCAAGATTTCGGGGAGGTCGCCGGGGAGCTGTTTTTT
J: TRBJ2-1; size: many; D: .; V: TRBV29-1; CDR3: CSVSDPGERTLYNEQFF; DNA: TGCAGCGTTTCCGACCCTGGTGAGCGGACCCTCTACAATGAGCAGTTCTTC
J: TRBJ2-5; size: .; D: TRBD2; V: TRBV6-5; CDR3: CASSWLAGGDETQYF; DNA: TGTGCCAGCAGTTGGTTAGCGGGGGGCGATGAGACCCAGTACTTC
J: TRBJ2-1; size: many; D: TRBD2; V: TRBV7-2; CDR3: CASSLRLALIWDEQFF; DNA: TGTGCCAGCAGCCTTCGACTAGCGCTAATCTGGGATGAGCAGTTCTTC
J: TRBJ2-1; size: few; D: TRBD2; V: TRBV6-2/TRBV6-3; CDR3: CASSYSLRTSEPNEQFF; DNA: TGTGCCAGCAGTTACAGCCTTAGGACTAGCGAGCCCAATGAGCAGTTCTTC